Below are 24 T cell receptor beta chains sequenced from a single sample in a study of blood T cell repertoires in COVID-19. Data came from immunoSEQ multiplex PCR; TCRdb stores just in-frame clones and leaves some out. The sample lists approximately 70,000 clones, 88% occurring once. The source material was peripheral blood. The origin of the receptors is a woman between 65 and 79 years old with acute or convalescent COVID-19.

The chain recombines TRBV5-1 with TRBJ1-1; 7 nucleotides line up with TRBD1. The J segment lost 4 bases and the V segment lost 2 bases, leaving 5 bases of the junction unmatched. CDR3 length: 14 residues. The V gene's germline CDR1 is SGHRS and CDR2 YFSETQ. Here the CDR3 DNA reads TGCGCCAGCAGCTTCACACAGGGGAGCACTGAAGCTTTCTTT. As protein: CASSFTQGSTEAFF.

The chain combines TRBV28 with TRBJ1-5; 7 bases agree with TRBD1. Germline trimming cut 2 bases from V and 6 bases from J; bases unmatched to any gene: 4. The CDR3 loop spans 14 amino acids. Germline V CDR1 and CDR2: MDHEN, SYDVKM. In nucleotides, the CDR3 is TGTGCCAGCAGTTTACCCAGGGGGACTCAGCCCCAGCATTTT. This translates into CASSLPRGTQPQHF. Full variable domain (remainder filled in from reference TRBV28 and TRBJ1-5): DVKVTQSSRYLVKRTGEKVFLECVQDMDHENMFWYRQDPGLGLRLIYFSYDVKMKEKGDIPEGYSVSREKKERFSLILESASTNQTSMYLCASSLPRGTQPQHFGDGTRLSIL.

The chain joins TRBV9 to TRBJ2-4; D is undetermined. CDR3 length: 14 residues. The V end lost 0 bases, the J end lost 9 bases, and 13 bases lay between the germline ends. Germline-derived CDR1 and CDR2 are SGDLS and YYNGEE. CDR3 in DNA: TGTGCCAGCAGCGTAGAATCGAGGCAAGGCATTCAGTACTTC. Translated: CASSVESRQGIQYF.

The chain is built from TRBV28 and TRBJ2-1; weak D call: TRBD2 (7 bases). In germline, CDR1 is MDHEN, CDR2 SYDVKM. CDR3 size: 12 residues. Trimming shortened V by 7 bases and J by 9 bases, and 13 bases separated the two germline ends. The CDR3 spells CASTWGGVEQFF. The CDR3 nucleotides read TGTGCCAGCACTTGGGGGGGCGTTGAGCAGTTCTTC.

The CDR3 region is CASSQEQGDYGYTF. The CDR3, as DNA: TGCGCCAGCAGCCAAGAACAGGGGGACTATGGCTACACCTTC. This chain joins TRBV4-1 and TRBJ1-2; 8 bases are a match to TRBD1. Germline values: CDR1 MGHRA, CDR2 YSYEKL. The CDR3 consists of 14 residues. With 0 bases clipped from V and 3 bases from J, the junction kept 0 bases outside the gene matches.

Notes on this clone: The sample contains more than one DNA sequence encoding this CDR3. V is TRBV7-2 and J is TRBJ1-1, with D unclear. Germline V gene lookup returns CDR1 SGHTA and CDR2 FQGNSA. Trimming shortened V by 3 bases and J by 1 base, and 6 bases separated the two germline ends. The CDR3 has 13 residues. CDR3 DNA: TGTGCCAGCAGCTTGCAGGAGAACACTGAAGCTTTCTTT. The encoded protein is CASSLQENTEAFF.

The chain is built from TRBV29-1 and TRBJ1-2; D unclear. The V gene lost 3 bases and the J gene lost 5 bases, with 4 bases spanning the gap. The germline V gene has CDR1 SQVTM and CDR2 ANQGSEA. This CDR3 region has 10 residues. For the CDR3, the DNA is TGCAGCGTTGACCGGTATGGCTACACCTTC. Translated, it gives CSVDRYGYTF. Using reference TRBV29-1 and TRBJ1-2 for the parts outside the CDR3, the full variable domain is SAVISQKPSRDICQRGTSLTIQCQVDSQVTMMFWYRQQPGQSLTLIATANQGSEATYESGFVIDKFPISRPNLTFSTLTVSNMSPEDSSIYLCSVDRYGYTFGSGTRLTVV.

This clone was observed a single time. The chain combines TRBV7-8 with TRBJ2-1, with D possibly matching TRBD1 (5 bases). The CDR3 runs 14 residues. Germline-derived CDR1 and CDR2 are SGHVS and FQNEAQ. V shed 6 bases and J shed 8 bases, with 17 bases lying between them. The CDR3 DNA is TGTGCCAGCAGGTTGACGGCAGGGTTCGATGAGCAGTTCTTC. Translating gives CASRLTAGFDEQFF. The entire variable domain, with the rest obtained from reference TRBV7-8 and TRBJ2-1, is as follows: GAGVSQSPRYKVAKRGQDVALRCDPISGHVSLFWYQQALGQGPEFLTYFQNEAQLDKSGLPSDRFFAERPEGSVSTLKIQRTQQEDSAVYLCASRLTAGFDEQFFGPGTRLTVL.

This chain joins TRBV7-2 and TRBJ1-4; TRBD1 aligns across 10 bases. V was clipped by 5 bases and J by 1 base; unmatched bases: 1. The CDR3 has 15 amino acids. Germline V CDR1 and CDR2: SGHTA, FQGNSA. In DNA, the CDR3 is TGTGCCAGCAGCCGGGACAGGGGAACTAATGAAAAACTGTTTTTT. It yields the protein CASSRDRGTNEKLFF.

The V and J genes are TRBV7-6 and TRBJ2-1, with D maybe TRBD2 (6 bases). CDR3 length equals 17 residues. Germline CDR1 is SGHVS and CDR2 is FNYEAQ. The V gene lost 5 bases and the J gene lost 4 bases, with 21 bases spanning the gap. The DNA for the CDR3 is TGTGCCAGCAGCCAAAGGCAAGCGGGCCATGGTTACAATGAGCAGTTCTTC. Translating it yields CASSQRQAGHGYNEQFF.

In nucleotides, the CDR3 is TGTGCCAGCAGCCAAGCGTCCGGGAAGGAGGAACAGCATTTT. Translation gives CASSQASGKEEQHF. The rearrangement uses TRBV3-1 (or the pseudogene TRBV3-2) and TRBJ1-5; no firm D call. The length of the CDR3 is 14 residues. V lost 1 base to trimming and J lost 13 bases, with 17 bases between them. Per the germline V gene, CDR1 is LGHDT and CDR2 is YNNKEL (reference sequence).

The V call is TRBV7-8, the J call TRBJ1-1; a weak D match, TRBD1 (5 bases). CDR1 and CDR2 from the germline V gene are SGHVS and FQNEAQ. The CDR3 consists of 16 residues. Trimming pared 2 bases from V and 1 base from J, leaving 14 bases between. Written as DNA, the CDR3 is TGTGCCAGCAGCTTACTCATACTACAGGAGAACACTGAAGCTTTCTTT. Protein sequence: CASSLLILQENTEAFF. The variable domain in full, completed from reference TRBV7-8 and TRBJ1-1, reads GAGVSQSPRYKVAKRGQDVALRCDPISGHVSLFWYQQALGQGPEFLTYFQNEAQLDKSGLPSDRFFAERPEGSVSTLKIQRTQQEDSAVYLCASSLLILQENTEAFFGQGTRLTVV.

The chain couples TRBV28 to TRBJ2-5, with D possibly TRBD1 on 6 matching bases. The CDR3 is 13 residues long. V shed 8 bases and J shed 2 bases, with 12 bases lying between them. The germline V gene encodes CDR1 MDHEN and CDR2 SYDVKM. The CDR3 DNA sequence: TGTGCCAGCGGGGGCTCGGCGCAAGAGACCCAGTACTTC. Protein product: CASGGSAQETQYF. Combining the CDR3 with reference TRBV28 and TRBJ2-5 gives the whole variable domain DVKVTQSSRYLVKRTGEKVFLECVQDMDHENMFWYRQDPGLGLRLIYFSYDVKMKEKGDIPEGYSVSREKKERFSLILESASTNQTSMYLCASGGSAQETQYFGPGTRLLVL.

The genes are TRBV7-3 and TRBJ2-1, with D tentatively TRBD2 (5 bases). Trimming left V 2 bases short and J 8 bases short, with 10 bases between. CDR1 SGHTA and CDR2 FQGTGA come from the germline V gene. There are 13 residues in the CDR3. The DNA for the CDR3 is TGTGCCAGCAGCTTAGGGGTTAGCGATGAGCAGTTCTTC. Protein: CASSLGVSDEQFF.

A note on this clone: Other DNA sequences within the sample encode an identical CDR3. The genes are TRBV5-1 and TRBJ2-1; 11 bases align to TRBD2. CDR1 and CDR2 from the germline V gene are SGHRS and YFSETQ. This CDR3 spans 15 amino acids. Losses at the gene ends were 0 bases for V and 7 bases for J; bases not matched to a gene: 3. The CDR3 spells CASSLVLAGENEQFF. DNA of the CDR3: TGCGCCAGCAGCTTGGTACTAGCGGGAGAGAATGAGCAGTTCTTC.

This chain connects TRBV4-1 to TRBJ2-7; no definite D call. V was pared by 3 bases and J by 7 bases, with 13 bases between. CDR1 is MGHRA, CDR2 YSYEKL, per germline. The CDR3 spans 13 residues. DNA of the CDR3: TGCGCCAGCAGCCAGAACCGCCGGTGGGAGCAGTACTTC. Translated: CASSQNRRWEQYF.

The V call is TRBV5-4, the J call TRBJ1-5; weak D call: TRBD1 (5 bases). Between the trimmed V and J ends, which lost 0 bases and 0 bases, there was a span of 13 bases. The CDR3 length is 17 residues. Germline V CDR1 and CDR2: SGHNT, YYREEE (reference sequence). CDR3 residues: CASSLGGTEYSNQPQHF. The CDR3 nucleotides are TGTGCCAGCAGCTTGGGTGGGACTGAATATAGCAATCAGCCCCAGCATTTT.

This chain uses TRBV28 with TRBJ2-3; 8 nucleotides match TRBD2. Per germline, CDR1 MDHEN and CDR2 SYDVKM. The CDR3 has 17 amino acids. With V trimmed by 3 bases and J by 0 bases, 8 bases remained unmatched. In DNA form, the CDR3 reads TGTGCCAGCAGTTTCCTCCCTGGCGGGGGGAGCACAGATACGCAGTATTTT. Amino acid sequence: CASSFLPGGGSTDTQYF.

This clone has just one count. The chain carries TRBV18 and TRBJ1-3, with 9 bases matching TRBD1. The CDR3 runs to 19 residues. The J segment lost 0 bases and the V segment lost 6 bases, leaving 15 bases of the junction unmatched. The germline gives CDR1 KGHSH, CDR2 LQKENI. CDR3 residues: CASSRVSPGQGPSGNTIYF. DNA of the CDR3: TGTGCCAGCTCCCGAGTTAGCCCGGGACAGGGCCCCTCTGGAAACACCATATATTTT. The complete variable domain, with remaining parts taken from reference TRBV18 and TRBJ1-3, reads NAGVMQNPRHLVRRRGQEARLRCSPMKGHSHVYWYRQLPEEGLKFMVYLQKENIIDESGMPKERFSAEFPKEGPSILRIQQVVRGDSAAYFCASSRVSPGQGPSGNTIYFGEGSWLTVV.

This clone appeared once. The chain couples TRBV3-1 (or the pseudogene TRBV3-2) to TRBJ1-5; D not resolved. Germline CDR1 LGHDT, CDR2 YNNKEL (reference sequence). The length of the CDR3 is 14 residues. Trimming removed 4 bases from V and 5 bases from J, with 12 bases in between. The CDR3 here is CASSPLVSDQPQHF. As DNA, the CDR3 is TGTGCCAGCAGCCCCCTTGTCAGCGATCAGCCCCAGCATTTT.

This clone was picked up one time. The V gene is TRBV7-2, the J gene TRBJ2-7, with 7 bases aligning to TRBD1. The CDR3 extends over 15 amino acids. V lost 5 bases, J lost 2 bases, and 9 bases stayed unmatched. Germline loops: CDR1 SGHTA, CDR2 FQGNSA. This chain's CDR3 is CASSQGTDVPYEQYF. CDR3 DNA: TGTGCCAGCAGCCAAGGGACAGACGTCCCCTACGAGCAGTACTTC.

The gene calls are TRBV27 and TRBJ2-1; 11 nucleotides align to TRBD2. Germline V gene lookup returns CDR1 MNHEY and CDR2 SMNVEV (reference sequence). The length of the CDR3 is 15 residues. Unmatched junction bases numbered 5, after V lost 6 bases and J lost 4 bases. The CDR3 here is CASSPGTSGYNEQFF. The CDR3 nucleotides are TGTGCCAGCAGCCCCGGGACTAGCGGTTACAATGAGCAGTTCTTC.

The chain combines TRBV24-1 with TRBJ2-1; the match to TRBD2 covers 15 bases. The CDR3 sequence is 16 residues long. V was clipped by 5 bases and J by 10 bases; unmatched bases: 8. The germline V gene has CDR1 KGHDR and CDR2 SFDVKD. The chain's CDR3 is CATSAFGLAGGLEQFF. The CDR3 nucleotides read TGTGCCACCAGTGCCTTTGGACTAGCGGGAGGGCTGGAGCAGTTCTTC.

The V gene is TRBV6-5, the J gene TRBJ2-3; perhaps TRBD1 as D (6 bases). V was cut by 7 bases and J by 4 bases, with 15 bases left in between. Germline V lookup: CDR1 MNHEY, CDR2 SVGAGI. This CDR3 contains 14 residues. The CDR3 DNA sequence: TGTGCCAGCAAACAGGGAATTCAGGCAGATACGCAGTATTTT. Amino acids: CASKQGIQADTQYF.